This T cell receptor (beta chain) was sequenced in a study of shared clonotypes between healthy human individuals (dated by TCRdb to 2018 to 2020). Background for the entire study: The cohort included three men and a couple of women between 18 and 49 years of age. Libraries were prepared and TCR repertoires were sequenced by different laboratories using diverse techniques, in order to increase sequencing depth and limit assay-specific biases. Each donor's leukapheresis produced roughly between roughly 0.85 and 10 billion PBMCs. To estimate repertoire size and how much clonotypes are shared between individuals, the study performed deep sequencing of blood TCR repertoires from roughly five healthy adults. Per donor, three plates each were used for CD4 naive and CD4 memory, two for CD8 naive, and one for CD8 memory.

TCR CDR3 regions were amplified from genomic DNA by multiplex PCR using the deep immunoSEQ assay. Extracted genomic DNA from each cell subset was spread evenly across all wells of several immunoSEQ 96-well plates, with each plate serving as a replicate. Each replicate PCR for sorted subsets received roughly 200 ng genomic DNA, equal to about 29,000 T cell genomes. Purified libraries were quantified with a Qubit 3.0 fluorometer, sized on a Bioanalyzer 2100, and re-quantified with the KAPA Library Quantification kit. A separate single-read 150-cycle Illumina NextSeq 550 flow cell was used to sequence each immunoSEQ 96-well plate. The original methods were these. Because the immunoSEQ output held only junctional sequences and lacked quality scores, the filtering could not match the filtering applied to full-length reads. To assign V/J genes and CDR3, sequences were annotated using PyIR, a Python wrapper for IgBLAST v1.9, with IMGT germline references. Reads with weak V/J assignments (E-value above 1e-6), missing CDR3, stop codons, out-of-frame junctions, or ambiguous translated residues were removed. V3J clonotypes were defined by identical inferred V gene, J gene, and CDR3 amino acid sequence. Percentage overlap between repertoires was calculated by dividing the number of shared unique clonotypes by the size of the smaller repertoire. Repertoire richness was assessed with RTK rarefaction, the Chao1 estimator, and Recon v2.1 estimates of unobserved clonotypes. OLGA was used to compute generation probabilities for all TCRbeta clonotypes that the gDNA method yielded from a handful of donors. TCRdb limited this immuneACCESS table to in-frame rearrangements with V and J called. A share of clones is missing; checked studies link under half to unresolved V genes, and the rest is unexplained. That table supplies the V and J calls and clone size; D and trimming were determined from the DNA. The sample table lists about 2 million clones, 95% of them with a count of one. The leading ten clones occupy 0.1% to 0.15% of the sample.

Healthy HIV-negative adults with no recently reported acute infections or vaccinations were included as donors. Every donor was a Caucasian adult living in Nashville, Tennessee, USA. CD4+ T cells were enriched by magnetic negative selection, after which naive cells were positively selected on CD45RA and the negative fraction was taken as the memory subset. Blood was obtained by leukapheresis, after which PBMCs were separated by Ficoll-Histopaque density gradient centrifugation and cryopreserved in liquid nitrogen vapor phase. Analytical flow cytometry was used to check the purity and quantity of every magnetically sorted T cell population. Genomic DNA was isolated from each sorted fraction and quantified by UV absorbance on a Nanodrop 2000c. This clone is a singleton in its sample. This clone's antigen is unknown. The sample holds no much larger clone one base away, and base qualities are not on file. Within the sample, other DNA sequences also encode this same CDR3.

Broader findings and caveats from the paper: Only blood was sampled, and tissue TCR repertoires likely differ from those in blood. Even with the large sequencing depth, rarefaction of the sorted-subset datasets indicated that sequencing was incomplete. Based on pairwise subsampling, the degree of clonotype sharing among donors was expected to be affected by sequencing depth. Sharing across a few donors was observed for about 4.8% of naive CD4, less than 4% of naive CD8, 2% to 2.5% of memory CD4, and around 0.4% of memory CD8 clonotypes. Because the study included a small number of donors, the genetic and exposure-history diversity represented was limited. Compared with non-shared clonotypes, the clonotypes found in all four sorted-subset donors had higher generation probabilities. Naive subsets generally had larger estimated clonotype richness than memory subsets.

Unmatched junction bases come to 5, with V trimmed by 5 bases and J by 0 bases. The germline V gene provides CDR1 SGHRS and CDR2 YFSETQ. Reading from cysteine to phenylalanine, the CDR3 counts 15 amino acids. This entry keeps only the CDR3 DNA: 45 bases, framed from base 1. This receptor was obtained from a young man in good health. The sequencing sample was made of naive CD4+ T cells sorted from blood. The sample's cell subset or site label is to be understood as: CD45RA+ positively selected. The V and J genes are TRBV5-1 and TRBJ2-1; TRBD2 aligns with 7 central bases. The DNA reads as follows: TGCGCCAGCAGATCTAGCGGTAGCTCCTACAATGAGCAGTTCTTC. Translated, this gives CASRSSGSSYNEQFF.